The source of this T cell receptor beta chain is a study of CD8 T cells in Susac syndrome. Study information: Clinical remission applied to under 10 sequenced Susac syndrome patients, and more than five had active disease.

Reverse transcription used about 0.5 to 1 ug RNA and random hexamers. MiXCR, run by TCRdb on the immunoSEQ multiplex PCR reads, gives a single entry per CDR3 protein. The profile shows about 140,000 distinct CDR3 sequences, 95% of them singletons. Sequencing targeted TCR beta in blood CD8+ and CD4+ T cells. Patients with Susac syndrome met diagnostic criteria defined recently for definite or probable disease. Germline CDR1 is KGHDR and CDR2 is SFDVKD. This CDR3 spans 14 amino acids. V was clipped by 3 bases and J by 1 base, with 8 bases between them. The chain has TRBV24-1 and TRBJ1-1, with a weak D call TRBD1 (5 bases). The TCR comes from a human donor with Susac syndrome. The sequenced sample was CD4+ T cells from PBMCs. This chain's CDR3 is CATSDPDRNTEAFF. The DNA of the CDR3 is TGTGCCACCAGTGATCCAGACAGGAACACTGAAGCTTTCTTT.